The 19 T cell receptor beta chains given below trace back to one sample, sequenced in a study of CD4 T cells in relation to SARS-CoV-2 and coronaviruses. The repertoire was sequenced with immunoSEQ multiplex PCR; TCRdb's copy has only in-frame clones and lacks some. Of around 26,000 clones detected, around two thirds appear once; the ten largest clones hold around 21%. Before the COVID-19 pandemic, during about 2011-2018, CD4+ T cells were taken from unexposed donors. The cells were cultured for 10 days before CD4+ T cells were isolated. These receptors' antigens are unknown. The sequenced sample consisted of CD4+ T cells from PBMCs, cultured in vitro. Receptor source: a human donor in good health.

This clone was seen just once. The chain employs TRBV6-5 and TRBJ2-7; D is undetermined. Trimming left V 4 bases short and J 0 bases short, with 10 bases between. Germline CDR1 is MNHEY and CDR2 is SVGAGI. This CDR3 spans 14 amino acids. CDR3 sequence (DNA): TGTGCCAGCAGTTCGGACGGCAGCTCCTACGAGCAGTACTTC. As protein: CASSSDGSSYEQYF.

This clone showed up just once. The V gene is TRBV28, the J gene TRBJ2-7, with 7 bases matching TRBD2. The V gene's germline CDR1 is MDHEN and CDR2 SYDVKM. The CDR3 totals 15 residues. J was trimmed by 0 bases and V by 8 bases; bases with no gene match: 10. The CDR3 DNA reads TGTGCCAGCTATTCCAGCGGGACGGGCTCCTACGAGCAGTACTTC. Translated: CASYSSGTGSYEQYF.

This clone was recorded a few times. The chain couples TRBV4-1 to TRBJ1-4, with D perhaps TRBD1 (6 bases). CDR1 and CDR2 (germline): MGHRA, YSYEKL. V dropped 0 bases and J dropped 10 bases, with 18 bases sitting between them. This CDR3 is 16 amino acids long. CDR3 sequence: CASSQEGQGAGRKLFF. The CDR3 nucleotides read TGCGCCAGCAGCCAAGAGGGACAAGGAGCGGGTCGAAAACTGTTTTTT.

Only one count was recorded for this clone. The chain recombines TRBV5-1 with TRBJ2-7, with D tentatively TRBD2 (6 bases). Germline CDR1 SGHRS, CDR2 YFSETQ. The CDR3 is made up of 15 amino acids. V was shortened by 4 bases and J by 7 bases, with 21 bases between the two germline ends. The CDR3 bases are TGCGCCAGCAGCCGCGAGCGGGCCCTTGATGGGGAGCAGTACTTC. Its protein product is CASSRERALDGEQYF.

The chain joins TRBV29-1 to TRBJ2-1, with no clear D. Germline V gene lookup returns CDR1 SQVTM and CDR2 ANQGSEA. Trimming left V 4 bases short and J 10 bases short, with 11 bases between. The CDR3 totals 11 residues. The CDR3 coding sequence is TGCAGCGTTGGTTGGGGAAGCGAGCAGTTCTTC. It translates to CSVGWGSEQFF.

This CDR3 reads CASSYTGTTDTQYF. CDR3 nucleotides: TGTGCCAGCAGCTATACAGGGACCACAGATACGCAGTATTTT. The chain carries TRBV11-2 and TRBJ2-3; possible D gene TRBD1, 6 bases. The V gene's germline CDR1 is SGHAT and CDR2 FQNNGV. Trimming left V 4 bases short and J 2 bases short, with 10 bases between. The CDR3 has 14 amino acids.

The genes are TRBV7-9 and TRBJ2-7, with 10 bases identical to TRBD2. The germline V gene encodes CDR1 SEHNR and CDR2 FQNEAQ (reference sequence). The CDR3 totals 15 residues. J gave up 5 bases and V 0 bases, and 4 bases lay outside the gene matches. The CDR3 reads CASSLAAAGGHEQYF. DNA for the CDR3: TGTGCCAGCAGCTTAGCAGCAGCGGGGGGGCACGAGCAGTACTTC. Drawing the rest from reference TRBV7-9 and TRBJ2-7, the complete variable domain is DTGVSQNPRHKITKRGQNVTFRCDPISEHNRLYWYRQTLGQGPEFLTYFQNEAQLEKSRLLSDRFSAERPKGSFSTLEIQRTEQGDSAMYLCASSLAAAGGHEQYFGPGTRLTVT.

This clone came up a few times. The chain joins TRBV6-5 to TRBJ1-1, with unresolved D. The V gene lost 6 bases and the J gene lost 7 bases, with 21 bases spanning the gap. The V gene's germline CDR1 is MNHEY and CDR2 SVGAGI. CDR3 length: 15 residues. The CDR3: CASSYEVVGIREAFF. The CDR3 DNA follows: TGTGCCAGCAGCTACGAGGTAGTGGGTATTCGTGAAGCTTTCTTT.

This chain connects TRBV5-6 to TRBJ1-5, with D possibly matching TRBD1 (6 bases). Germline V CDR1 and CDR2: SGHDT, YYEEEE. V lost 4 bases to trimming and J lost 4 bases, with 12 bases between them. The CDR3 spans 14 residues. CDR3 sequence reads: CASSTRTVNQPQHF. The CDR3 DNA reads TGTGCCAGCAGCACCCGGACAGTTAATCAGCCCCAGCATTTT.

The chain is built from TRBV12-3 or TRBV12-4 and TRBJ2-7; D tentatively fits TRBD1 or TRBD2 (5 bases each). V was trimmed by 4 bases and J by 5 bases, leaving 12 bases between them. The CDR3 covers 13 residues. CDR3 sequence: CASSSGPTHEQYF. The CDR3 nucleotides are TGTGCCAGCAGTTCGGGACCTACCCACGAGCAGTACTTC.

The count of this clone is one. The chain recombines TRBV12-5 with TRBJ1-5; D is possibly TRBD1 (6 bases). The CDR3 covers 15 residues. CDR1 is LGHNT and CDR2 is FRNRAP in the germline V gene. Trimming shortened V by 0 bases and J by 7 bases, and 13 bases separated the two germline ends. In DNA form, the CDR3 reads TGTGCTAGTGGTTTGGTAGGAGGGGGGAAACAGCCCCAGCATTTT. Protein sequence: CASGLVGGGKQPQHF.

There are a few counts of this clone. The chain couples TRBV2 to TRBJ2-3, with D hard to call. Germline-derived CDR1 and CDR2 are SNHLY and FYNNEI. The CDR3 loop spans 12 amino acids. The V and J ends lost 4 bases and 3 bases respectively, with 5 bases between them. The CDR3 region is CASSVATDTQYF. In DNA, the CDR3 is TGTGCCAGCAGTGTGGCGACAGATACGCAGTATTTT.

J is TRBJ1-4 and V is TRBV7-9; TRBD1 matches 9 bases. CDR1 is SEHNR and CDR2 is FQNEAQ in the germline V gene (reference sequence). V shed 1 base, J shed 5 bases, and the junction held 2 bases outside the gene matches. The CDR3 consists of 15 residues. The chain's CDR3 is CASSLDGQGNEKLFF. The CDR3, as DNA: TGTGCCAGCAGCTTAGATGGACAGGGGAATGAAAAACTGTTTTTT.

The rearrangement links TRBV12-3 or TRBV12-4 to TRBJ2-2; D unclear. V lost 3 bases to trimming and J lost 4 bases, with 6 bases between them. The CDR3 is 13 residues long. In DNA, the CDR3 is TGTGCCAGCAGTTTCGGCAGCACCGGGGAGCTGTTTTTT. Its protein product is CASSFGSTGELFF.

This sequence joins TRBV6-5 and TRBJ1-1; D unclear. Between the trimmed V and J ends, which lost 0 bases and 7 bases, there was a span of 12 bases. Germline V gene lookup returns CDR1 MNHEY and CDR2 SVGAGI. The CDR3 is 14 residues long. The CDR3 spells CASSYSGGRDEAFF. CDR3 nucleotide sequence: TGTGCCAGCAGTTACTCAGGAGGGAGGGATGAAGCTTTCTTT.

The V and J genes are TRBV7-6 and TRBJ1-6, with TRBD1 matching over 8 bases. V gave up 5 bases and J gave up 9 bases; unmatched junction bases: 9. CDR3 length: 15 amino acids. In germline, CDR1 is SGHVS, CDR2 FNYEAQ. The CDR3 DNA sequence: TGTGCCAGCAGCGCCCTGACAGGGGCCGGTTCACCCCTCCACTTT. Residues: CASSALTGAGSPLHF.

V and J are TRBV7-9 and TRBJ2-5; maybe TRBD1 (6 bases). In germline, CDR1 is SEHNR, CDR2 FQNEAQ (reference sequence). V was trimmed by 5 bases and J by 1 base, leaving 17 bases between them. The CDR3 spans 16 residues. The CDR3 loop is CASSAMVQGPQETQYF. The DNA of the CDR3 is TGTGCCAGCAGCGCCATGGTACAGGGACCCCAAGAGACCCAGTACTTC.

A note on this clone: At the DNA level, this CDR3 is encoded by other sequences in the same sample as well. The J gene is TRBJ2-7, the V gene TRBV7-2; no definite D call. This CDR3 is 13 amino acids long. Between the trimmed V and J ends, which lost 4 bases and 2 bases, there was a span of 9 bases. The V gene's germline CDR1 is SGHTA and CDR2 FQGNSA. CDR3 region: CASSSQGAYEQYF. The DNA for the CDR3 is TGTGCCAGCAGCTCCCAAGGAGCCTACGAGCAGTACTTC. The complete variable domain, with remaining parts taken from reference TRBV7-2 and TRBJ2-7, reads GAGVSQSPSNKVTEKGKDVELRCDPISGHTALYWYRQSLGQGLEFLIYFQGNSAPDKSGLPSDRFSAERTGGSVSTLTIQRTQQEDSAVYLCASSSQGAYEQYFGPGTRLTVT.

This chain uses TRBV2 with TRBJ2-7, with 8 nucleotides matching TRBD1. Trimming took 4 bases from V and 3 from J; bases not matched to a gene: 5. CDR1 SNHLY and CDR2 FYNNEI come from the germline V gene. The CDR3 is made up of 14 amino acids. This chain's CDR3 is CASSGTGMRYEQYF. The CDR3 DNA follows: TGTGCCAGCAGTGGGACAGGGATGCGCTACGAGCAGTACTTC.